This T cell receptor beta chain was recovered during a study of T cell responses to AZD1222 COVID-19 vaccine. Sequencing was performed with immunoSEQ multiplex PCR; in TCRdb, only in-frame clones are kept and a portion is missing. The sample consists of about 150,000 clones, about 86% of them appearing once. CDR1 and CDR2 (germline): SEHNR, FQNEAQ (reference sequence). Trimming stripped 5 bases from V and 3 bases from J, with 13 bases between. The CDR3 runs to 14 residues. J is TRBJ2-5 and V is TRBV7-9, with a tentative D call TRBD1 (6 bases). This receptor was obtained from an adult in good health. The specimen was peripheral blood, collected on day 0 of MenACWY control vaccination. The CDR3 loop is CASSENTGKETQYF. DNA of the CDR3: TGTGCCAGCAGCGAGAATACAGGGAAAGAGACCCAGTACTTC. The entire variable domain, with the rest obtained from reference TRBV7-9 and TRBJ2-5, is as follows: DTGVSQNPRHKITKRGQNVTFRCDPISEHNRLYWYRQTLGQGPEFLTYFQNEAQLEKSRLLSDRFSAERPKGSFSTLEIQRTEQGDSAMYLCASSENTGKETQYFGPGTRLLVL.